One and the same sample provided the 18 T cell receptor beta chains below, sequenced in a study of identical twins. One entry per CDR3 protein results from TCRdb running MiXCR on the 5' RACE reads. The table includes roughly 570,000 distinct CDR3 sequences, more than 9% detected once. These data were also reused for a study on yellow fever vaccine responses in identical twins.

The sequencing input was PBMCs. The receptors originated from a woman between 18 and 29 years old in good health.

The chain links TRBV5-1 to TRBJ2-1; 10 bases are a match to TRBD2. This CDR3 is built from 17 residues. CDR1 is SGHRS and CDR2 is YFSETQ in the germline V gene. Trimming at V came to 4 bases and at J to 8 bases, leaving 15 bases not matched to a gene. Written as DNA, the CDR3 is TGCGCCAGCAGCGTCGGGTCTAGCGGGAGTGTAACCTATGAGCAGTTCTTC. Protein: CASSVGSSGSVTYEQFF.

J is TRBJ2-3 and V is TRBV3-1; perhaps TRBD2 as D (6 bases). Germline V gives CDR1 LGHDT, CDR2 YNNKEL (reference sequence). The CDR3 is 16 amino acids. Trimming cost V 6 bases and J 1 base, with 17 bases left between them. CDR3 loop: CASSQRAGFGTDTQYF. The DNA of the CDR3 is TGTGCCAGCAGTCAACGCGCGGGGTTCGGCACAGATACGCAGTATTTT.

The chain links TRBV5-1 to TRBJ2-1, with D possibly TRBD2 on 6 matching bases. V was clipped by 0 bases and J by 6 bases, with 16 bases between them. The CDR3 is 16 amino acids. Germline CDR1 reads SGHRS; CDR2 reads YFSETQ. The CDR3 DNA sequence: TGCGCCAGCAGCTTGGGGCGGGGAAGCAGGTCCAATGAGCAGTTCTTC. It specifies CASSLGRGSRSNEQFF.

The chain links TRBV27 to TRBJ2-1, with TRBD2 identical over 10 bases. The V gene end was trimmed by 6 bases and the J gene end by 5 bases; junction bases not matched to a gene: 10. CDR1 MNHEY and CDR2 SMNVEV come from the germline V gene (reference sequence). The CDR3 length is 16 residues. DNA for the CDR3: TGTGCCAGCAGCCGCAAAGGACTAGCGGTAAACAATGAGCAGTTCTTC. This encodes CASSRKGLAVNNEQFF.

This clonotype has only a few counts. The V call is TRBV10-2, the J call TRBJ2-7, with 10 bases identical to TRBD1. Germline lookup yields CDR1 WSHSY and CDR2 SAAADI. V shed 9 bases, J shed 5 bases, and the junction held 10 bases outside the gene matches. The CDR3 totals 14 residues. The CDR3 sequence: CASEPGQGLHEQYF. CDR3 DNA sequence: TGCGCCAGTGAACCGGGACAGGGGTTGCACGAGCAGTACTTC.

This clonotype occurred many times. This chain links TRBV12-3 or TRBV12-4 with TRBJ2-7; D not certain. This CDR3 contains 15 residues. V was shortened by 3 bases and J by 4 bases, with 16 bases between the two germline ends. The CDR3, as DNA: TGTGCCAGCAGTTTCTATTTGGAGAGACCTTACGAGCAGTACTTC. This sequence encodes CASSFYLERPYEQYF.

This chain joins TRBV7-8 and TRBJ2-3; 9 bases are shared with TRBD1. Germline V lookup: CDR1 SGHVS, CDR2 FQNEAQ. V was clipped by 0 bases and J by 6 bases; unmatched bases: 16. The CDR3 covers 19 residues. The CDR3 coding sequence is TGTGCCAGCAGCTTAGCGCTCATCTGGGACAGGGTCCTGGATGATACGCAGTATTTT. Translating gives CASSLALIWDRVLDDTQYF.

This clonotype was observed a few times. This rearrangement joins TRBV7-8 to TRBJ2-7; perhaps TRBD1 as D (5 bases). The CDR3 spans 12 residues. CDR1 is SGHVS and CDR2 is FQNEAQ in the germline V gene. V was shortened by 5 bases and J by 2 bases, with 7 bases between the two germline ends. For the CDR3, the DNA is TGTGCCAGCAGCACACAGGCCTACGAGCAGTACTTC. It yields the protein CASSTQAYEQYF. Using reference TRBV7-8 and TRBJ2-7 for the parts outside the CDR3, the full variable domain is GAGVSQSPRYKVAKRGQDVALRCDPISGHVSLFWYQQALGQGPEFLTYFQNEAQLDKSGLPSDRFFAERPEGSVSTLKIQRTQQEDSAVYLCASSTQAYEQYFGPGTRLTVT.

This clonotype was detected only a few times. The rearrangement joins TRBV6-1 to TRBJ2-1, with TRBD1 matching 11 bases. V shed 8 bases, J shed 4 bases, and the junction held 16 bases outside the gene matches. Per germline, CDR1 MNHNS and CDR2 SASEGT. The length of the CDR3 is 18 residues. The CDR3 DNA is TGTGCCAGCCATTCAGGACAGGGGGCGAATGGTGGTTACAATGAGCAGTTCTTC. Residues: CASHSGQGANGGYNEQFF.

This clonotype turned up a few times. Germline is not matched at one junction end, which may reflect a read error. The chain uses TRBV7-7 and TRBJ2-5; no reliable D call. Germline-derived CDR1 and CDR2 are SSHAT and FNYEAQ (reference sequence). This CDR3 comprises 15 residues. CDR3 sequence: CASSLAGSGGETQYF. CDR3 nucleotide sequence: TGTGCTAGCAGCTTAGCTGGGTCCGGTGGGGAGACCCAGTACTTC.

The V and J genes are TRBV6-2 or TRBV6-3 and TRBJ2-1; D is uncertain. In germline, CDR1 is MNHEY, CDR2 SVGEGT. With 6 bases removed from V and 0 bases from J, the gap between germline ends came to 12 bases. This CDR3 has 15 amino acids. This chain's CDR3 is CASSAHTFSYNEQFF. In DNA form, the CDR3 reads TGTGCCAGCAGCGCCCATACGTTCTCCTACAATGAGCAGTTCTTC.

This clonotype was counted many times. The CDR3 nucleotides are TGCGCCAGCAGCTTGGGAGCAGCGTACAATGAGCAGTTCTTC. Its protein is CASSLGAAYNEQFF. V is TRBV5-1 and J is TRBJ2-1; no firm D call. Germline CDR1 is SGHRS and CDR2 is YFSETQ. The V gene lost 0 bases and the J gene lost 4 bases, with 8 bases spanning the gap. The length of the CDR3 is 14 residues.

Remarks on this clonotype: A much larger clone differs from this one at a single base, so this may be a read error. The V and J genes are TRBV11-2 and TRBJ2-4; D is undetermined. This CDR3 region has 16 residues. CDR1 and CDR2 (germline): SGHAT, FQNNGV. Here the CDR3 reads CASSSRSTSGKNNQYF. For the CDR3, the DNA is TGTGCCAGCAGCTCGAGATCAACCTCGGGCAAAAACAATCAGTACTTC.

The chain has TRBV27 and TRBJ2-3; 10 nucleotides match TRBD2. The V segment lost 3 bases and the J segment 6 bases; nucleotides outside the gene matches: 9. The CDR3 loop spans 16 amino acids. Per germline, CDR1 MNHEY and CDR2 SMNVEV (reference sequence). In nucleotides, the CDR3 is TGTGCCAGCAGTTTCGGGCTAGCGGGGGTTCGGGATACGCAGTATTTT. Residues: CASSFGLAGVRDTQYF.

This clonotype was seen more than once but under ten times. The V call is TRBV2, the J call TRBJ1-2; D is ambiguous. The CDR3 is 10 amino acids. V was trimmed by 9 bases and J by 4 bases, leaving 6 bases between them. CDR1 is SNHLY and CDR2 is FYNNEI in the germline V gene. CDR3 sequence reads: CASRGYGYTF. As DNA, the CDR3 is TGTGCCAGTCGGGGCTATGGCTACACCTTC.

In its sample, this clonotype was seen a few times. The gene calls are TRBV28 and TRBJ2-7; 7 bases are shared with TRBD1. The CDR3 sequence is 14 residues long. The germline gives CDR1 MDHEN, CDR2 SYDVKM. V gave up 4 bases and J gave up 0 bases; unmatched junction bases: 3. This CDR3 reads CASSYRGLSYEQYF. DNA of the CDR3: TGTGCCAGCAGTTACAGGGGCCTCTCCTACGAGCAGTACTTC.

This clonotype was observed at least ten times. For the CDR3, the DNA is TGCAGCGTTCGAAGGACTAGCCCCCGTGGTGAGCAGTTCTTC. Its protein is CSVRRTSPRGEQFF. V gene TRBV29-1 combines with J gene TRBJ2-1; 8 bases agree with TRBD2. The CDR3 spans 14 residues. V lost 5 bases and J lost 9; bases outside the gene matches: 12. Germline values: CDR1 SQVTM, CDR2 ANQGSEA.

The gene calls are TRBV18 and TRBJ2-7; D unresolved. Germline lookup yields CDR1 KGHSH and CDR2 LQKENI. V gave up 1 base and J gave up 1 base, with 5 bases separating them. This CDR3 is built from 13 residues. CDR3 DNA sequence: TGTGCCAGCTCACCACTGCAGTCCTACGAGCAGTACTTC. Its protein is CASSPLQSYEQYF.